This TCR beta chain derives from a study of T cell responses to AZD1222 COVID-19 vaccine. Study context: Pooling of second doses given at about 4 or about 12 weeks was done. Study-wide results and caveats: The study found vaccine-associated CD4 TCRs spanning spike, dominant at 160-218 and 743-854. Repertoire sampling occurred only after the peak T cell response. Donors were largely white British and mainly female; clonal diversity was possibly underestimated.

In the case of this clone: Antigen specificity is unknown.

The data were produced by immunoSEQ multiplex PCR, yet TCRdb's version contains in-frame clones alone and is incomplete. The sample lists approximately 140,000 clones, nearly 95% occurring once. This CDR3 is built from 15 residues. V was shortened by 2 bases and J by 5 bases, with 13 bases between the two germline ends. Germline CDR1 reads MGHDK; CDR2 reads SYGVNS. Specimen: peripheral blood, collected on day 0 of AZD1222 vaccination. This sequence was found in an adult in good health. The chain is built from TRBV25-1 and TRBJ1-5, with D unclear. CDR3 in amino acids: CASSEGLGSDQPQHF. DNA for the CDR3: TGTGCCAGCAGTGAAGGTTTAGGCAGCGATCAGCCCCAGCATTTT.